Following are 13 T cell receptor beta chains from one sample sequenced in a study of T-cell memory formation after mild COVID-19. MiXCR was run by TCRdb on the 5' RACE reads, yielding one entry per CDR3 protein. The table lists a few hundred thousand distinct CDR3 sequences, about 16% of them singletons, with 20% to 25% in the top ten. The sequencing input was PBMCs or a T cell subset sorted from them (not recorded which). The receptors stem from a young man who had mild COVID-19 (a few samples of this study predate the infection). Cell type and time point are not known.

This clonotype was seen a few times. The chain links TRBV5-1 to TRBJ2-5; maybe TRBD2 (6 bases). Trimming took off 5 bases at V and 5 bases at J, with 16 bases between the two ends. CDR1 SGHRS and CDR2 YFSETQ come from the germline V gene. The CDR3 has 14 amino acids. CDR3 protein: CASRRNGGEETQYF. DNA for the CDR3: TGCGCCAGCAGGCGGAACGGCGGGGAGGAGACCCAGTACTTC. Based on the CDR3 plus reference TRBV5-1 and TRBJ2-5, the full variable domain is KAGVTQTPRYLIKTRGQQVTLSCSPISGHRSVSWYQQTPGQGLQFLFEYFSETQRNKGNFPGRFSGRQFSNSRSEMNVSTLELGDSALYLCASRRNGGEETQYFGPGTRLLVL.

This clonotype was picked up a small number of times. The chain combines TRBV10-3 with TRBJ2-1; the D gene is possibly TRBD1 (6 bases). The CDR3 spans 15 residues. V was trimmed by 5 bases and J by 3 bases, leaving 14 bases between them. Germline V gene sequence: CDR1 ENHRY, CDR2 SYGVKD. CDR3 amino acids: CAISRPGASYNEQFF. The CDR3 DNA sequence: TGTGCCATCAGTAGACCAGGGGCCAGCTACAATGAGCAGTTCTTC.

This sequence joins TRBV18 and TRBJ2-6; D gene ambiguous. The CDR3 length is 13 residues. V was clipped by 8 bases and J by 3 bases, with 8 bases between them. Germline assignment: CDR1 KGHSH and CDR2 LQKENI. In nucleotides, the CDR3 is TGTGCCAGCCCCGGATATGGGGCCAACGTCCTGACTTTC. It translates to CASPGYGANVLTF. The whole variable domain, remainder taken from reference TRBV18 and TRBJ2-6, is NAGVMQNPRHLVRRRGQEARLRCSPMKGHSHVYWYRQLPEEGLKFMVYLQKENIIDESGMPKERFSAEFPKEGPSILRIQQVVRGDSAAYFCASPGYGANVLTFGAGSRLTVL.

This chain connects TRBV10-1 to TRBJ2-1; 7 nucleotides agree with TRBD1. The CDR3 spans 14 residues. With 8 bases clipped from V and 7 bases from J, the junction kept 11 bases outside the gene matches. The germline CDR1 and CDR2 sequences are WNHNN and SYGVQD (reference sequence). Here the CDR3 reads CASGTGTAVNEQFF. Written as DNA, the CDR3 is TGCGCCAGCGGTACCGGGACAGCCGTAAATGAGCAGTTCTTC.

This clonotype appeared a few times. The chain couples TRBV3-1 to TRBJ1-4; TRBD1 matches 9 bases. With V trimmed by 2 bases and J by 6 bases, 7 bases remained unmatched. The CDR3 sequence is 16 residues long. Looked up from germline, CDR1 is LGHDT and CDR2 is YNNKEL (reference sequence). For the CDR3, the DNA is TGTGCCAGCAGCCAAAGGACAGGGGCTGAGCATGAAAAACTGTTTTTT. Protein sequence: CASSQRTGAEHEKLFF.

V usage is TRBV5-1 and J usage is TRBJ2-2; 8 bases map to TRBD1. The CDR3 has 15 residues. CDR1 and CDR2 (germline): SGHRS, YFSETQ. V lost 0 bases to trimming and J lost 6 bases; unmatched junction nucleotides: 4. The CDR3 DNA reads TGCGCCAGCAGCTTGGCAGGGGGCGCAGCCGGGGAGCTGTTTTTT. Encoded protein: CASSLAGGAAGELFF.

The chain combines TRBV6-2 or TRBV6-3 with TRBJ2-1, with D possibly matching TRBD2 (6 bases). CDR3 size: 15 residues. The germline gives CDR1 MNHEY, CDR2 SVGEGT. V lost 2 bases to trimming and J lost 4 bases, with 12 bases between them. CDR3 residues: CASSYPRLGYNEQFF. The DNA for the CDR3 is TGTGCCAGCAGTTACCCACGACTAGGTTACAATGAGCAGTTCTTC.

The genes are TRBV7-2 and TRBJ1-4, with a possible D match to TRBD1 (5 bases). V lost 7 bases, J lost 2 bases, and 17 bases lay in between. The CDR3 consists of 16 residues. Germline V CDR1 and CDR2: SGHTA, FQGNSA. Here the CDR3 DNA reads TGTGCCAGCACCACCCGGGGCGGGGCGACTAATGAAAAACTGTTTTTT. Its translation: CASTTRGGATNEKLFF.

This clonotype occurred once. The rearrangement uses TRBV11-2 and TRBJ2-2; D remains unclear. The CDR3 consists of 13 residues. Between the trimmed V and J ends, which lost 1 base and 7 bases, there was a span of 7 bases. Germline V gives CDR1 SGHAT, CDR2 FQNNGV. The DNA for the CDR3 is TGTGCCAGCAGCTTAGGCGAATTCGGGGAGCTGTTTTTT. As protein: CASSLGEFGELFF. Full variable domain (rest looked up from reference TRBV11-2 and TRBJ2-2): EAGVAQSPRYKIIEKRQSVAFWCNPISGHATLYWYQQILGQGPKLLIQFQNNGVVDDSQLPKDRFSAERLKGVDSTLKIQPAKLEDSAVYLCASSLGEFGELFFGEGSRLTVL.

This clonotype was recorded a few times. V and J are TRBV12-3 or TRBV12-4 and TRBJ2-1; the match to TRBD2 covers 7 bases. V lost 8 bases, J lost 2 bases, and 6 bases stayed unmatched. CDR3 length: 14 residues. The CDR3 sequence is CASGMGGTYNEQFF. Here the CDR3 DNA reads TGTGCCAGCGGGATGGGGGGGACCTACAATGAGCAGTTCTTC.

V and J are TRBV7-2 and TRBJ2-6; no clear D. V was clipped by 4 bases and J by 0 bases, with 7 bases between them. The germline gives CDR1 SGHTA, CDR2 FQGNSA. The CDR3 length is 15 residues. The CDR3 is CASSWAGSGANVLTF. For the CDR3, the DNA is TGTGCCAGCAGCTGGGCCGGCTCTGGGGCCAACGTCCTGACTTTC. Full variable domain (remainder filled in from reference TRBV7-2 and TRBJ2-6): GAGVSQSPSNKVTEKGKDVELRCDPISGHTALYWYRQSLGQGLEFLIYFQGNSAPDKSGLPSDRFSAERTGGSVSTLTIQRTQQEDSAVYLCASSWAGSGANVLTFGAGSRLTVL.

This rearrangement joins TRBV4-1 to TRBJ1-5; D is unclear. The CDR3 spans 16 residues. Germline lookup yields CDR1 MGHRA and CDR2 YSYEKL. V shed 0 bases and J shed 7 bases, with 16 bases lying between them. CDR3 residues: CASSQDISGSGQPQHF. The DNA of the CDR3 is TGCGCCAGCAGCCAAGATATTAGCGGGAGTGGGCAGCCCCAGCATTTT.

Many counts were recorded for this clonotype. The chain links TRBV4-1 to TRBJ2-5; D might be TRBD1 (5 bases). The CDR3 has 14 residues. Germline V lookup: CDR1 MGHRA, CDR2 YSYEKL. Deletions cut 4 bases from V and 1 base from J, with 10 bases between. This chain's CDR3 is CASSPRQIQETQYF. DNA for the CDR3: TGCGCCAGCAGCCCTCGACAGATCCAAGAGACCCAGTACTTC.